Given below is one T cell receptor beta chain in context. This record belongs to a study of T-cell memory formation after mild COVID-19. The wider study: Among the donors, TCR clusters were largely specific to each donor.

The ends lost 11 bases at V and 6 bases at J; junction bases unmatched: 8. CDR3 length: 13 amino acids. CDR1 and CDR2 (germline): LNHDA, SQIVND (reference sequence). TCRdb processed the 5' RACE reads anew with MiXCR; each CDR3 protein has one entry. The data hold some 600,000 distinct CDR3 sequences, with 17% observed a single time. The TCR comes from an adult woman who had mild COVID-19 (a few samples of this study predate the infection). Cell type and time point are not known. The gene calls are TRBV19 and TRBJ2-2; 8 bases map to TRBD1. Sequenced: PBMCs or a T cell subset sorted from them (not recorded which). The CDR3 DNA follows: TGTGCCGCGAACAGGGGGGAACCCGGGGAGCTGTTTTTT. Its translation: CAANRGEPGELFF.